Each of the 20 T cell receptor beta chains below was sequenced from the same sample in a study of long-term antiretroviral therapy in people with HIV. An immunoSEQ assay, version v3.0, was performed at survey level. Libraries were prepared by immunoSEQ multiplex PCR; TCRdb keeps only in-frame clonotypes and omits some of them. Of 25,000 to 40,000 clones listed, 70% to 90% are singletons. The input for sequencing was unsorted PBMCs, taken 1.1 years after starting antiretroviral therapy. These receptor sequences come from a man aged 18 to 30 with HIV.

The J gene is TRBJ2-5, the V gene TRBV6-6; TRBD2 is a possible D gene (6 bases). Trimming cost V 1 base and J 3 bases, with 6 bases left between them. Germline lookup yields CDR1 MNHNY and CDR2 SVGAGI (reference sequence). CDR3 length: 13 residues. The CDR3 region is CASSYWGEETQYF. The CDR3 DNA is TGTGCCAGCAGTTACTGGGGGGAAGAGACCCAGTACTTC.

The chain uses TRBV5-4 and TRBJ1-4, with D perhaps matching TRBD1 (5 bases). V lost 0 bases and J lost 5, with 8 bases in between. This CDR3 comprises 14 residues. Germline assignment: CDR1 SGHNT and CDR2 YYREEE (reference sequence). CDR3 in amino acids: CASSLGQRNEKLFF. The CDR3 region has the DNA TGTGCCAGCAGCTTGGGACAGAGAAATGAAAAACTGTTTTTT.

The chain uses TRBV2 and TRBJ2-5; 11 bases agree with TRBD1. There are 18 residues in the CDR3. J was trimmed by 2 bases and V by 6 bases; bases with no gene match: 14. CDR1 SNHLY and CDR2 FYNNEI come from the germline V gene. Here the CDR3 reads CASSVGTGGPLLQETQYF. The CDR3 DNA sequence: TGTGCCAGCAGCGTCGGGACAGGGGGGCCTCTCTTACAAGAGACCCAGTACTTC.

This CDR3 reads CASSLWTDTSSTDTQYF. Written as DNA, the CDR3 is TGTGCCAGCAGTTTGTGGACAGATACATCTAGCACAGATACGCAGTATTTT. The J gene is TRBJ2-3, the V gene TRBV28; D may be TRBD1 (6 bases). Trimming left V 3 bases short and J 0 bases short, with 16 bases between. Looked up from germline, CDR1 is MDHEN and CDR2 is SYDVKM. The CDR3 runs 17 residues.

This chain connects TRBV28 to TRBJ2-2, with D unresolved. Germline V CDR1 and CDR2: MDHEN, SYDVKM. Trimming took off 5 bases at V and 5 bases at J, with 9 bases between the two ends. The CDR3 covers 13 residues. The CDR3 sequence: CASSTLGTGELFF. The CDR3 DNA sequence: TGTGCCAGCAGTACCCTGGGGACCGGGGAGCTGTTTTTT.

The V and J genes are TRBV18 and TRBJ2-1, with 8 bases aligning to TRBD1. CDR1 is KGHSH and CDR2 is LQKENI in the germline V gene. The CDR3 has 15 residues. Trimming took 3 bases from V and 7 from J; bases not matched to a gene: 8. The CDR3 here is CASSPMDRVRNEQFF. The CDR3 DNA follows: TGTGCCAGCTCACCTATGGACAGGGTCAGGAATGAGCAGTTCTTC.

The chain uses TRBV5-4 and TRBJ2-2; no clear D. V shed 1 base and J shed 0 bases, with 4 bases lying between them. From germline, CDR1 is SGHNT and CDR2 YYREEE (reference sequence). This CDR3 contains 14 residues. The CDR3 loop is CASSLTANTGELFF. The CDR3 DNA follows: TGTGCCAGCAGCTTGACGGCGAACACCGGGGAGCTGTTTTTT.

This chain uses TRBV19 with TRBJ1-2, with a possible D match to TRBD1 (5 bases). Per the germline V gene, CDR1 is LNHDA and CDR2 is SQIVND (reference sequence). Trimming removed 1 base at V and 0 bases at J, with 9 bases between. The length of the CDR3 is 15 residues. CDR3 amino acids: CASSIGQLANYGYTF. The CDR3 DNA reads as TGTGCCAGTAGTATAGGACAGCTCGCTAACTATGGCTACACCTTC.

The chain joins TRBV7-6 to TRBJ2-3, with D unclear. The V end lost 5 bases, the J end lost 0 bases, and 18 bases lay between the germline ends. Per the germline V gene, CDR1 is SGHVS and CDR2 is FNYEAQ. This CDR3 is 17 amino acids long. The CDR3 coding sequence is TGTGCCAGCAGCCACTCCACCGGATTATCTAGCACAGATACGCAGTATTTT. This encodes CASSHSTGLSSTDTQYF.

V and J are TRBV2 and TRBJ2-2, with 14 nucleotides matching TRBD2. Germline V gene sequence: CDR1 SNHLY, CDR2 FYNNEI. The ends lost 7 bases at V and 4 bases at J; junction bases unmatched: 14. This CDR3 has 19 amino acids. CDR3 DNA: TGTGCCAGCATAGGCCCCGGGACTAGCGGGAGATGGGGCACCGGGGAGCTGTTTTTT. It translates to CASIGPGTSGRWGTGELFF. Based on the CDR3 plus reference TRBV2 and TRBJ2-2, the full variable domain is EPEVTQTPSHQVTQMGQEVILRCVPISNHLYFYWYRQILGQKVEFLVSFYNNEISEKSEIFDDQFSVERPDGSNFTLKIRSTKLEDSAMYFCASIGPGTSGRWGTGELFFGEGSRLTVL.

The rearrangement joins TRBV19 to TRBJ2-7; weak D call: TRBD2 (5 bases). The CDR3 totals 14 residues. Germline CDR1 reads LNHDA; CDR2 reads SQIVND (reference sequence). Trimming left V 3 bases short and J 2 bases short, with 11 bases between. CDR3 region: CASSMAGAAYEQYF. The CDR3 DNA sequence: TGTGCCAGTAGTATGGCCGGAGCGGCCTACGAGCAGTACTTC.

The V call is TRBV28, the J call TRBJ1-1, with a weak D call TRBD1 (5 bases). The CDR3 extends over 14 amino acids. Trimming cost V 5 bases and J 10 bases, with 20 bases left between them. Germline CDR1 reads MDHEN; CDR2 reads SYDVKM. The CDR3 DNA sequence: TGTGCCAGCAGTCTCCGACAGTTGTCTACTCCAGCTTTCTTT. Translated, it gives CASSLRQLSTPAFF.

The gene calls are TRBV5-1 and TRBJ2-3; D not resolved. This CDR3 region has 15 residues. In germline, CDR1 is SGHRS, CDR2 YFSETQ. Trimming shortened V by 2 bases and J by 0 bases, and 10 bases separated the two germline ends. CDR3: CASSFGDLSTDTQYF. The CDR3 DNA reads TGCGCCAGCAGCTTTGGCGACTTGAGCACAGATACGCAGTATTTT.

The genes are TRBV10-3 and TRBJ1-2; 7 bases are a match to TRBD1. The CDR3 extends over 12 amino acids. The ends lost 6 bases at V and 4 bases at J; junction bases unmatched: 2. The germline V gene encodes CDR1 ENHRY and CDR2 SYGVKD. The CDR3 region has the DNA TGTGCCATCAGACGACAGGGCTATGGCTACACCTTC. This translates into CAIRRQGYGYTF.

The V gene is TRBV28, the J gene TRBJ1-5; weak D call: TRBD1 (5 bases). This CDR3 comprises 16 residues. V gave up 6 bases and J gave up 6 bases, with 21 bases separating them. Germline-derived CDR1 and CDR2 are MDHEN and SYDVKM. The CDR3 sequence is CASSFTLSGIGQPQHF. The CDR3 nucleotides read TGTGCCAGCAGCTTTACGCTGTCAGGGATCGGTCAGCCCCAGCATTTT.

The CDR3 DNA follows: TGTGCCAGCAGCGTCCAAGGAGACACCGGGGAGCTGTTTTTT. Residues: CASSVQGDTGELFF. This sequence joins TRBV9 and TRBJ2-2; D gene unclear. This CDR3 is 14 amino acids long. V gave up 2 bases and J gave up 3 bases, with 8 bases separating them. Germline values: CDR1 SGDLS, CDR2 YYNGEE.

The V call is TRBV5-4, the J call TRBJ2-6, with D unresolved. Deletions cut 1 base from V and 1 base from J, with 12 bases between. Germline loops: CDR1 SGHNT, CDR2 YYREEE (reference sequence). The CDR3 contains 17 residues. This CDR3 reads CASSLRLEISGANVLTF. The CDR3, as DNA: TGTGCCAGCAGCTTGAGGCTAGAGATATCTGGGGCCAACGTCCTGACTTTC. Combining the CDR3 with reference TRBV5-4 and TRBJ2-6 gives the whole variable domain ETGVTQSPTHLIKTRGQQVTLRCSSQSGHNTVSWYQQALGQGPQFIFQYYREEENGRGNFPPRFSGLQFPNYSSELNVNALELDDSALYLCASSLRLEISGANVLTFGAGSRLTVL.

The rearrangement joins TRBV9 to TRBJ1-1; the D gene is possibly TRBD1 (5 bases). CDR3 length: 13 amino acids. CDR1 and CDR2 from the germline V gene are SGDLS and YYNGEE. Trimming pared 4 bases from V and 3 bases from J, leaving 10 bases between. CDR3: CASSTQGHTEAFF. As DNA, the CDR3 is TGTGCCAGCAGCACTCAGGGCCACACTGAAGCTTTCTTT.

V gene TRBV10-3 combines with J gene TRBJ2-7; 7 positions agree with TRBD2. J was trimmed by 5 bases and V by 2 bases; bases with no gene match: 9. The CDR3 covers 15 residues. CDR1 and CDR2 (germline): ENHRY, SYGVKD. The DNA of the CDR3 is TGTGCCATCAGTGAGGTGCGGGAGAGGAGGAACGAGCAGTACTTC. Its translation: CAISEVRERRNEQYF.

V gene TRBV30 combines with J gene TRBJ2-5, with 7 bases lining up with TRBD2. CDR1 GTSNPN and CDR2 SVGIG come from the germline V gene (reference sequence). With V trimmed by 0 bases and J by 7 bases, 5 bases remained unmatched. The CDR3 loop spans 13 amino acids. The CDR3, as DNA: TGTGCCTGGAGTGTCGGGGGGTCCAGGACCCAGTACTTC. Translated, it gives CAWSVGGSRTQYF. Drawing the rest from reference TRBV30 and TRBJ2-5, the complete variable domain is SQTIHQWPATLVQPVGSPLSLECTVEGTSNPNLYWYRQAAGRGLQLLFYSVGIGQISSEVPQNLSASRPQDRQFILSSKKLLLSDSGFYLCAWSVGGSRTQYFGPGTRLLVL.